A selection of T cell receptor beta chains follows, all from one sample in a study of post-analysis software for immune sequencing data. One entry per CDR3 protein, called by TCRdb with MiXCR from the PCR reads. Of fewer than 850,000 distinct CDR3 sequences listed, approximately 30% are singletons. The sequenced sample was blood. These TCRs come from a girl between 5 and 17 years old with multiple sclerosis. Both conserved end residues are part of each CDR3. Each record gives: clone size, V gene, D gene, J gene, CDR3 protein, CDR3 DNA. A D gene is named only where the DNA matches it firmly. Clone size is not always given. Where it is, it says once, few, many or a class for expanded clones.

many	TRBV20-1	-	TRBJ2-7	CSVGRSYEQYF	TGCAGTGTCGGCCGCTCCTACGAGCAGTACTTC
few	TRBV10-2	-	TRBJ2-4	CASSESGGFKNIQYF	TGCGCCAGCAGTGAGTCGGGGGGTTTCAAAAACATTCAGTACTTC
-	TRBV29-1	-	TRBJ1-1	CSVEMYVGQLEAFF	TGCAGCGTTGAAATGTATGTTGGACAGCTTGAAGCTTTCTTT
-	TRBV20-1	TRBD2	TRBJ2-1	CSASGLAGISSEQFF	TGCAGTGCTAGTGGGCTAGCGGGTATATCAAGTGAGCAGTTCTTC
-	TRBV7-9	-	TRBJ1-1	CASSSAAGDTEAFF	TGTGCCAGCAGCTCGGCCGCGGGGGACACTGAAGCTTTCTTT
-	TRBV3-1	-	TRBJ2-7	CASSHPDSPPYEQYF	TGTGCCAGCAGCCACCCGGACAGCCCTCCCTACGAGCAGTACTTC
-	TRBV5-1	TRBD1	TRBJ2-3	CASSFLDRSTDTQYF	TGCGCCAGCAGCTTTCTGGACAGGAGCACAGATACGCAGTATTTT
-	TRBV20-1	-	TRBJ2-2	CSARDGGRRAGELFF	TGCAGTGCTAGAGATGGTGGTCGAAGGGCCGGGGAGCTGTTTTTT
few	TRBV5-6	TRBD1	TRBJ1-1	CASSGNRGGTEAFF	TGTGCCAGCAGCGGAAACAGGGGTGGCACTGAAGCTTTCTTT
-	TRBV27	-	TRBJ2-1	CASKTRGSSYNEQFF	TGTGCCAGCAAGACCCGGGGGAGCTCCTACAATGAGCAGTTCTTC
-	TRBV10-3	TRBD2	TRBJ2-5	CAISISGREAGEQDF	TGTGCCATCAGTATTAGCGGGAGGGAGGCGGGGGAGCAGGACTTC
few	TRBV7-2	-	TRBJ2-3	CASSRSLGADTQYF	TGTGCCAGCAGCCGTAGCCTGGGGGCAGATACGCAGTATTTT
few	TRBV29-1	-	TRBJ1-5	CSVEVGQGNQPQHF	TGCAGCGTTGAAGTGGGGCAAGGCAATCAGCCCCAGCATTTT
-	TRBV9	-	TRBJ2-7	CASSLEPRTTTYEQYF	TGTGCCAGCAGCCTTGAGCCCCGGACTACTACCTACGAGCAGTACTTC
-	TRBV13	TRBD1	TRBJ1-5	CASSSGGASNQPQHF	TGTGCCAGCAGCTCAGGGGGCGCGAGCAATCAGCCCCAGCATTTT
-	TRBV20-1	TRBD1	TRBJ2-7	CSARAGTGGYEQYF	TGCAGTGCTAGAGCCGGGACAGGGGGGTACGAGCAGTACTTC
-	TRBV7-2	TRBD1	TRBJ2-7	CASSFGRTGDGYEQYF	TGTGCCAGCAGCTTCGGAAGGACAGGGGACGGCTACGAGCAGTACTTC
few	TRBV6-5	-	TRBJ1-2	CASRRLGGGAGGYTF	TGTGCCAGCAGGCGATTGGGCGGCGGCGCGGGAGGCTACACCTTC
-	TRBV18	-	TRBJ2-1	CASSLRLGGVYNEQFF	TGTGCCAGCTCCCTAAGACTAGGGGGGGTCTACAATGAGCAGTTCTTC
-	TRBV5-6	-	TRBJ2-2	CASSPTTHGPGELFF	TGTGCCAGCAGCCCTACAACACATGGGCCCGGGGAGCTGTTTTTT
-	TRBV11-3	-	TRBJ2-2	CASSLDRDSSGTGELFF	TGTGCCAGCAGCTTAGATAGGGACTCGTCGGGCACCGGGGAGCTGTTTTTT
-	TRBV6-5	-	TRBJ1-2	CASFRVIDGYTF	TGTGCCAGCTTTCGGGTGATCGATGGCTACACCTTC
few	TRBV24-1	TRBD1	TRBJ2-6	CATSDRILDRGTGANVLTF	TGTGCCACCAGTGACCGAATACTGGACAGGGGGACTGGGGCCAACGTCCTGACTTTC
-	TRBV7-9	TRBD2	TRBJ2-2	CASTHRRSGMGTGELFF	TGTGCCAGCACCCACCGCCGGAGCGGGATGGGGACCGGGGAGCTGTTTTTT
-	TRBV5-1	-	TRBJ2-3	CASSTANTQYF	TGCGCCAGCAGCACAGCAAATACGCAGTATTTT
-	TRBV14	-	TRBJ2-3	CASSHPGPRADTQYF	TGTGCCAGCAGCCATCCCGGACCCCGCGCGGATACGCAGTATTTT
many	TRBV11-2	TRBD2	TRBJ2-7	CASSSIPPGAGAHEQYF	TGTGCCAGCAGCTCAATACCCCCCGGGGCGGGAGCTCACGAGCAGTACTTC
many	TRBV29-1	-	TRBJ2-7	CSVAAGQSSSYEQYF	TGCAGCGTCGCCGCGGGGCAGTCGAGCTCCTACGAGCAGTACTTC
once	TRBV20-1	TRBD1	TRBJ2-2	CSAGDRGNTGELFF	TGCAGTGCTGGGGACAGGGGGAACACCGGGGAGCTGTTTTTT
-	TRBV29-1	TRBD1	TRBJ1-2	CSDTDRGRGYTF	TGCAGCGATACGGACAGGGGCCGTGGCTACACCTTC
-	TRBV18	-	TRBJ2-6	CASSPPSGPLGANVLTF	TGTGCCAGCTCACCACCTTCTGGGCCCTTAGGGGCCAACGTCCTGACTTTC
-	TRBV9	-	TRBJ1-1	CASSQVMGEQTEAFF	TGTGCCAGCAGCCAGGTGATGGGGGAACAAACTGAAGCTTTCTTT
-	TRBV2	TRBD1	TRBJ1-5	CASRDGTGGNQPQHF	TGTGCCAGCAGGGACGGGACAGGGGGCAATCAGCCCCAGCATTTT
many	TRBV29-1	TRBD1	TRBJ2-7	CSVDRGSEQYF	TGCAGCGTTGACAGGGGGAGCGAGCAGTACTTC
-	TRBV7-9	TRBD1	TRBJ2-7	CTSSSGQASSYEQYF	TGTACCAGCAGCTCTGGACAGGCAAGCTCCTACGAGCAGTACTTC
-	TRBV6-1	TRBD2	TRBJ2-7	CASSKTSTSGGYEQHF	TGTGCCAGCAGCAAAACCTCGACTAGCGGAGGATACGAGCAGCACTTC
-	TRBV3-1	TRBD1	TRBJ1-2	CASSPGTGGTYGYTF	TGTGCCAGCAGCCCCGGGACAGGGGGCACTTATGGCTACACCTTC
-	TRBV25-1	TRBD1	TRBJ1-6	CASNHRGVENSPLHF	TGTGCCAGCAATCACAGGGGGGTAGAAAATTCACCCCTCCACTTT
-	TRBV6-1	TRBD2	TRBJ2-5	CASSEQRGLGRETQYF	TGTGCCAGCAGTGAACAGCGGGGGCTCGGTCGAGAGACCCAGTACTTC
-	TRBV5-1	-	TRBJ1-1	CASSLAGVDTEAFF	TGCGCCAGCAGCTTGGCCGGGGTGGACACTGAAGCTTTCTTT
-	TRBV11-2	-	TRBJ2-7	CASSLKLGAYEQYF	TGTGCCAGCAGCTTAAAGCTAGGAGCCTACGAGCAGTACTTC
few	TRBV24-1	TRBD1	TRBJ2-3	CATSDLGQDREDTQYF	TGTGCCACCAGTGATCTCGGACAGGATCGAGAAGATACGCAGTATTTT
-	TRBV20-1	TRBD2	TRBJ2-1	CSASEFLAGGEQFF	TGCAGTGCTAGCGAGTTTCTAGCGGGAGGTGAGCAGTTCTTC
-	TRBV12-3/TRBV12-4	-	TRBJ2-3	CASRPGVAADTQYF	TGTGCCAGTCGGCCGGGAGTAGCTGCAGATACGCAGTATTTT
-	TRBV5-6	TRBD1	TRBJ1-6	CASSFLTGVRSPLHF	TGTGCCAGCAGCTTCTTAACAGGGGTACGTTCACCCCTCCACTTT
-	TRBV2	-	TRBJ2-2	CASGILNPASVSGELFF	TGTGCCAGCGGGATACTCAACCCCGCTAGCGTAAGCGGGGAGCTGTTTTTT